This T cell receptor (beta chain) was retrieved from a study of beta chain features in type 1 diabetes. For this clone: Its antigen remains unknown.

Study-wide results and limits: Across all four CD4+ subsets, people with type 1 diabetes showed modestly shorter TCRB CDR3s. For cells with high TCR expression, cDNA sequencing could yield over-representation.

Germline CDR1 is GTSNPN and CDR2 is SVGIG (reference sequence). The CDR3 has 13 residues. V lost 1 base, J lost 4 bases, and 10 bases lay in between. Sequenced material consisted of expressed TCRB transcripts (all of the isolated RNA was reverse transcribed). Only in-frame clones appear in the TCRdb table, and some are missing; sequencing was by immunoSEQ multiplex PCR. This table holds 200,000 to 250,000 clones, 25% to 30% found once. The clonotype was recovered from a man younger than 40 in good health. Material for sequencing was central memory CD4+ T cells from blood. The chain links TRBV30 to TRBJ1-2; D uncertain. CDR3 DNA: TGTGCCTGGAGTGGGGCCGGAATCTATGGCTACACCTTC. Encoded protein: CAWSGAGIYGYTF.